Below are 22 T cell receptor beta chains sequenced from a single sample in a study of PD-1 blockade in classical Hodgkin lymphoma. As to time point: cycle 4 day 1 (C4D1), after about 6 weeks of nivolumab. Exposure to brentuximab vedotin varied, and each patient had relapsed following autologous stem cell transplantation. Sequenced by immunoSEQ multiplex PCR; TCRdb stores in-frame clones only, minus some. The sample holds roughly 100,000 clones, roughly 89% seen once. The sample here was peripheral blood mononuclear cells (PBMCs), taken before the fourth cycle of nivolumab. Receptor source: a human donor with classical Hodgkin lymphoma.

This chain uses TRBV7-9 with TRBJ2-5; D gene unclear. This CDR3 is 11 amino acids long. Trimming pared 5 bases from V and 9 bases from J, leaving 10 bases between. Germline V gene data show CDR1 as SEHNR and CDR2 as FQNEAQ (reference sequence). CDR3 nucleotides: TGTGCCAGCAGCCTCGACGAGGCCCAGTACTTC. As protein: CASSLDEAQYF.

The chain joins TRBV18 to TRBJ1-1, with D hard to call. The CDR3 is 15 residues long. Germline V gene sequence: CDR1 KGHSH, CDR2 LQKENI. The V and J ends lost 0 bases and 0 bases respectively, with 8 bases between them. CDR3 bases: TGTGCCAGCTCACCACCCCCAGTGTTGAACACTGAAGCTTTCTTT. Translation gives CASSPPPVLNTEAFF.

The CDR3 here is CASSYSGVGREDGYTF. CDR3 in DNA: TGTGCCAGCAGTTACTCGGGGGTAGGCAGGGAGGATGGCTACACCTTC. The gene calls are TRBV6-5 and TRBJ1-2, with TRBD1 as a possible D gene (5 bases). Germline values: CDR1 MNHEY, CDR2 SVGAGI. The V end was cut by 0 bases, the J end by 6 bases, with 17 bases between. This CDR3 comprises 16 residues.

This chain uses TRBV6-1 with TRBJ1-2; 7 bases are a match to TRBD1. V was clipped by 6 bases and J by 4 bases; unmatched bases: 11. Germline assignment: CDR1 MNHNS and CDR2 SASEGT. The CDR3 extends over 15 amino acids. DNA for the CDR3: TGTGCCAGCAGAGACCGGGGGGGACAGCGCTATGGCTACACCTTC. Its translation: CASRDRGGQRYGYTF.

The genes are TRBV29-1 and TRBJ1-1, with a tentative D call TRBD1 (5 bases). Germline CDR1 SQVTM, CDR2 ANQGSEA. The CDR3 loop spans 13 amino acids. Trimming pared 8 bases from V and 0 bases from J, leaving 13 bases between. As DNA, the CDR3 is TGCAGCTCCTCGCAGGGCCTGAACACTGAAGCTTTCTTT. Protein product: CSSSQGLNTEAFF.

The V call is TRBV28, the J call TRBJ2-7, with 11 bases that match TRBD1. The CDR3 has 15 residues. V was clipped by 3 bases and J by 6 bases; unmatched bases: 7. Germline CDR1 and CDR2: MDHEN and SYDVKM. CDR3 nucleotides: TGTGCCAGCAGTTTGGTCGGACAGGGGGCCGGCGAGCAGTACTTC. It encodes CASSLVGQGAGEQYF. The variable domain in full, completed from reference TRBV28 and TRBJ2-7, reads DVKVTQSSRYLVKRTGEKVFLECVQDMDHENMFWYRQDPGLGLRLIYFSYDVKMKEKGDIPEGYSVSREKKERFSLILESASTNQTSMYLCASSLVGQGAGEQYFGPGTRLTVT.

This clone was detected a few times. The chain has TRBV29-1 and TRBJ1-4, with D possibly matching TRBD1 (6 bases). The V end lost 5 bases, the J end lost 5 bases, and 21 bases lay between the germline ends. The CDR3 consists of 16 residues. Germline loops: CDR1 SQVTM, CDR2 ANQGSEA. The chain's CDR3 is CSVSNRDMARNEKLFF. The CDR3 DNA reads as TGCAGCGTTTCAAACCGGGACATGGCCCGGAATGAAAAACTGTTTTTT.

Only a few counts were recorded for this clone. The CDR3 DNA reads TGTGCCAGCAGCTTACATGGAAACACCATATATTTT. This sequence encodes CASSLHGNTIYF. The chain couples TRBV7-9 to TRBJ1-3; D gene unclear. The CDR3 loop spans 12 amino acids. Germline V gene sequence: CDR1 SEHNR, CDR2 FQNEAQ (reference sequence). V dropped 2 bases and J dropped 3 bases, with 2 bases sitting between them. The full variable domain, in which reference TRBV7-9 and TRBJ1-3 provide the parts outside the CDR3, is DTGVSQNPRHKITKRGQNVTFRCDPISEHNRLYWYRQTLGQGPEFLTYFQNEAQLEKSRLLSDRFSAERPKGSFSTLEIQRTEQGDSAMYLCASSLHGNTIYFGEGSWLTVV.

In DNA form, the CDR3 reads TGTGCCAGTAGGGTTACTTCCGGGACTAACTATGGCTACACCTTC. It is translated as CASRVTSGTNYGYTF. The rearrangement links TRBV19 to TRBJ1-2, with D hard to call. CDR3 length: 15 amino acids. CDR1 LNHDA and CDR2 SQIVND come from the germline V gene (reference sequence). V lost 6 bases to trimming and J lost 0 bases, with 14 bases between them.

The gene calls are TRBV6-5 and TRBJ2-7; tentatively, D is TRBD2 (5 bases). The ends were cut back, 5 bases at V and 7 bases at J, with 15 bases in the middle. CDR3 length equals 13 residues. Germline V gene sequence: CDR1 MNHEY, CDR2 SVGAGI. In nucleotides, the CDR3 is TGTGCCAGCAGTCCGACACACCCGGGGGAGCAGTACTTC. Its translation is CASSPTHPGEQYF.

V gene TRBV2 combines with J gene TRBJ2-1; D is possibly TRBD2 (5 bases). Germline CDR1 reads SNHLY; CDR2 reads FYNNEI. V was clipped by 8 bases and J by 5 bases, with 19 bases between them. The CDR3 runs 15 residues. The CDR3 is CASVGLPITNNEQFF. Here the CDR3 DNA reads TGTGCCAGCGTCGGACTTCCCATAACAAACAATGAGCAGTTCTTC.

The CDR3: CATHHTDTQYF. CDR3 in DNA: TGTGCCACTCATCACACAGATACGCAGTATTTT. The chain employs TRBV19 and TRBJ2-3; D unresolved. This CDR3 comprises 11 residues. The germline gives CDR1 LNHDA, CDR2 SQIVND (reference sequence). V lost 10 bases to trimming and J lost 2 bases, with 7 bases between them.

V and J are TRBV4-2 and TRBJ2-5; possibly TRBD1 or TRBD2 for D (5 bases each). CDR1 is LGHNA, CDR2 YNFKEQ, per germline. With 2 bases removed from V and 3 bases from J, the gap between germline ends came to 10 bases. The CDR3 contains 14 residues. The CDR3 region is CASSQTGTEETQYF. The CDR3 DNA is TGTGCCAGCAGCCAAACCGGGACCGAAGAGACCCAGTACTTC.

The chain links TRBV20-1 to TRBJ2-1; no firm D call. Trimming removed 6 bases from V and 5 bases from J, with 8 bases in between. The CDR3 is made up of 11 amino acids. From germline, CDR1 is DFQATT and CDR2 SNEGSKA (reference sequence). The CDR3 region has the DNA TGCAGTGCCAGGAGTGACAATGAGCAGTTCTTC. This sequence encodes CSARSDNEQFF.

J is TRBJ2-3 and V is TRBV6-6; 11 positions agree with TRBD1. V dropped 0 bases and J dropped 6; count of bases not matched to a gene: 2. This CDR3 is built from 15 residues. Germline loops: CDR1 MNHNY, CDR2 SVGAGI (reference sequence). DNA of the CDR3: TGTGCCAGCAGTTACTCCGGGACAGGGGGGGATACGCAGTATTTT. Its translation: CASSYSGTGGDTQYF.

The J gene is TRBJ2-7, the V gene TRBV28; a weak D match, TRBD2 (5 bases). The CDR3 has 13 residues. V shed 7 bases and J shed 0 bases, with 10 bases lying between them. Germline V CDR1 and CDR2: MDHEN, SYDVKM. This CDR3 is CASIDGNSYEQYF. The CDR3 DNA is TGTGCCAGCATAGACGGGAACTCCTACGAGCAGTACTTC.

CDR3: CASSAVLAGGPITGELFF. For the CDR3, the DNA is TGTGCCAGTAGTGCGGTACTAGCGGGAGGGCCGATCACCGGGGAGCTGTTTTTT. This chain joins TRBV19 and TRBJ2-2; 13 nucleotides line up with TRBD2. Germline CDR1 and CDR2: LNHDA and SQIVND (reference sequence). The CDR3 consists of 18 residues. J gave up 4 bases and V 5 bases, and 10 bases lay outside the gene matches.

The chain uses TRBV27 and TRBJ1-1; D not resolved. Between the trimmed V and J ends, which lost 3 bases and 7 bases, there was a span of 15 bases. CDR1 and CDR2 from the germline V gene are MNHEY and SMNVEV (reference sequence). This CDR3 has 14 residues. CDR3 nucleotides: TGTGCCAGCAGTTTTCCCCGGGGAATCGGTGAAGCTTTCTTT. Translated, it gives CASSFPRGIGEAFF.

V usage is TRBV10-3 and J usage is TRBJ2-2; D gene uncertain. Per germline, CDR1 ENHRY and CDR2 SYGVKD. CDR3 size: 15 residues. Between the trimmed V and J ends, which lost 7 bases and 1 base, there was a span of 13 bases. CDR3 coding DNA: TGTGCCATCAAGGGTGATTTCCTGAACACCGGGGAGCTGTTTTTT. Amino acids: CAIKGDFLNTGELFF.

The chain has TRBV14 and TRBJ2-7, with 11 positions matching TRBD2. The germline gives CDR1 SGHDN, CDR2 FVKESK. V trimming: 3 bases; J trimming: 3 bases; junction bases outside the gene matches: 4. The CDR3 totals 15 residues. The CDR3 sequence is CASSHPGLAVYEQYF. CDR3 sequence (DNA): TGTGCCAGCAGCCACCCGGGACTAGCGGTCTACGAGCAGTACTTC.

The chain is built from TRBV7-9 and TRBJ2-6; TRBD2 agrees at 10 bases. The J segment lost 0 bases and the V segment lost 2 bases, leaving 7 bases of the junction unmatched. The CDR3 loop spans 19 amino acids. Germline V lookup: CDR1 SEHNR, CDR2 FQNEAQ (reference sequence). In DNA form, the CDR3 reads TGTGCCAGCAGCTTACCGACTAGCGGGTCATCCTCTGGGGCCAACGTCCTGACTTTC. The encoded protein is CASSLPTSGSSSGANVLTF.

This clone was seen more than once but under ten times. This chain joins TRBV5-1 and TRBJ1-1, with D unresolved. Trimming removed 0 bases from V and 2 bases from J, with 11 bases in between. The CDR3 covers 15 residues. CDR1 SGHRS and CDR2 YFSETQ come from the germline V gene. The CDR3 nucleotides are TGCGCCAGCAGCTTGGCGAACCCGGAAAACACTGAAGCTTTCTTT. Protein sequence: CASSLANPENTEAFF.